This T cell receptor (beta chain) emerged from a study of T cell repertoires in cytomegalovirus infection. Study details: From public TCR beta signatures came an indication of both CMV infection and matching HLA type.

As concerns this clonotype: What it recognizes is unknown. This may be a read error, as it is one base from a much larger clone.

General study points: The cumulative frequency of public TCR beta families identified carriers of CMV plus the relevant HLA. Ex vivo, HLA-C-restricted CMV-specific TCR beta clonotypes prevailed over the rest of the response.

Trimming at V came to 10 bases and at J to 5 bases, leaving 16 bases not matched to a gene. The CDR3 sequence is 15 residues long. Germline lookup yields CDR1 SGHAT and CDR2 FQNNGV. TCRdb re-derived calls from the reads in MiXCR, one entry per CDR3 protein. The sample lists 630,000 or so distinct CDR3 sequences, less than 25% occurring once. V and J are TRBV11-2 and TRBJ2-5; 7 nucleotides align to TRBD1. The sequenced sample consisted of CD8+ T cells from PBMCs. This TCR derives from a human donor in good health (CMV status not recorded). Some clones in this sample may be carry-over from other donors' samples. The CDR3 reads CANRWGQPFGETQYF. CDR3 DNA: TGTGCCAACAGATGGGGACAGCCATTCGGGGAGACCCAGTACTTC.